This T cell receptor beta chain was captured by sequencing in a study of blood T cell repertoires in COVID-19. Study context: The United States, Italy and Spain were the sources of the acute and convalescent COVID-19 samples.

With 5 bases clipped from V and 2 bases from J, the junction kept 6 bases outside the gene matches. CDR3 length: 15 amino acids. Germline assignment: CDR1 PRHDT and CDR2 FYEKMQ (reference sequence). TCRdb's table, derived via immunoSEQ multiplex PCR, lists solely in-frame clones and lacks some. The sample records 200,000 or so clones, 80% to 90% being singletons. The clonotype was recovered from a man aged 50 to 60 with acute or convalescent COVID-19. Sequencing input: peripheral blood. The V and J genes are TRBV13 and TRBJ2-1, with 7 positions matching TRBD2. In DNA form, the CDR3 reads TGTGCCAGCAGCCGGGGAGCGGGAACCTACAATGAGCAGTTCTTC. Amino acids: CASSRGAGTYNEQFF.